This T cell receptor beta chain is from a study of T cell responses to AZD1222 COVID-19 vaccine. The CDR3 sequence is 15 residues long. Germline CDR1 and CDR2: SGHTA and FQGTGA. V was clipped by 5 bases and J by 5 bases, with 18 bases between them. The repertoire was sequenced with immunoSEQ multiplex PCR; TCRdb's copy has only in-frame clones and lacks some. The sample yields approximately 77,000 clones, 70% to 90% seen once. This TCR derives from an adult who received the AZD1222 COVID-19 vaccine. Sample: peripheral blood, taken 28 days after the second AZD1222 dose. The J gene is TRBJ1-1, the V gene TRBV7-3; D is possibly TRBD1 (6 bases). The DNA for the CDR3 is TGTGCCAGCAGCCCACAGGGAGGGCCTTGGACTGAAGCTTTCTTT. It specifies CASSPQGGPWTEAFF.